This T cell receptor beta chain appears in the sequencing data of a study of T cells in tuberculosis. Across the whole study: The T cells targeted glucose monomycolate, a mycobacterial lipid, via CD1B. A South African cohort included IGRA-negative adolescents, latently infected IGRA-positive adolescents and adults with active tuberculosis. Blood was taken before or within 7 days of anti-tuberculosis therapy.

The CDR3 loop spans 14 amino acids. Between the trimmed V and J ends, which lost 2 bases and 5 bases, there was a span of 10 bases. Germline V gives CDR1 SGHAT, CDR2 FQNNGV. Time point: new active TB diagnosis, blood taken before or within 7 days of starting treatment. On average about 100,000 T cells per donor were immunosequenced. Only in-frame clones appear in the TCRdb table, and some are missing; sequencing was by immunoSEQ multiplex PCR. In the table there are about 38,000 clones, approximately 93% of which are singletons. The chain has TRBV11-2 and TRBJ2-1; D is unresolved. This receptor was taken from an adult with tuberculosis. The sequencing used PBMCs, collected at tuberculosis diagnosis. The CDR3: CASSLYGQHNEQFF. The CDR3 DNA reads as TGTGCCAGCAGCTTATATGGGCAGCACAATGAGCAGTTCTTC. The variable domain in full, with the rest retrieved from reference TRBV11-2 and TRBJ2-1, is EAGVAQSPRYKIIEKRQSVAFWCNPISGHATLYWYQQILGQGPKLLIQFQNNGVVDDSQLPKDRFSAERLKGVDSTLKIQPAKLEDSAVYLCASSLYGQHNEQFFGPGTRLTVL.